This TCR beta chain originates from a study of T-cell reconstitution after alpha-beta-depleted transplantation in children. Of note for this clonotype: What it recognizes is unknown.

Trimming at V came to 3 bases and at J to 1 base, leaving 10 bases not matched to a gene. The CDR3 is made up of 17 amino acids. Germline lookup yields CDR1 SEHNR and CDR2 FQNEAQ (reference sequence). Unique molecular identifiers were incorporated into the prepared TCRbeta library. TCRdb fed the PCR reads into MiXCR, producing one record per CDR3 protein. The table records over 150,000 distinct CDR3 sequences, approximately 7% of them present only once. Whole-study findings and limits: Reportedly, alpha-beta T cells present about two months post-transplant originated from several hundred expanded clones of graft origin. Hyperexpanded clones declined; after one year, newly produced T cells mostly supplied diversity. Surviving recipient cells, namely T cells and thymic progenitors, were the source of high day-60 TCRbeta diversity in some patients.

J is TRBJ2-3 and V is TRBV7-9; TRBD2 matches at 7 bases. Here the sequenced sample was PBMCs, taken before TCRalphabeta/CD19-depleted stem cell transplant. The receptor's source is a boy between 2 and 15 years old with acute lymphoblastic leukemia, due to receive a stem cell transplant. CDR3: CASSFLSSSGGTDTQYF. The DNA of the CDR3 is TGTGCCAGCAGCTTCCTTTCATCTAGCGGAGGCACAGATACGCAGTATTTT.